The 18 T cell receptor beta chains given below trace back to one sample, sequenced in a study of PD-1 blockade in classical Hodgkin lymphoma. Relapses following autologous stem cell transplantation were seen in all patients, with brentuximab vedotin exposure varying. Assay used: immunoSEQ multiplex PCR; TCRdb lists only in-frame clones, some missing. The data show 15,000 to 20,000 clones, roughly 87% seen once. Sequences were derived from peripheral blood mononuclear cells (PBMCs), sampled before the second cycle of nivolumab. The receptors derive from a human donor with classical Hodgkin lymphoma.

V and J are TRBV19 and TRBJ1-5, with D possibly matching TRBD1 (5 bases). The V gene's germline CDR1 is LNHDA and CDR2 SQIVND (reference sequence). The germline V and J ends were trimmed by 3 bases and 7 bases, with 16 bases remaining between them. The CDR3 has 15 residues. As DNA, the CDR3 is TGTGCCAGTAGTATGCTACCAGGGTTCGGGCAGCCCCAGCATTTT. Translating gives CASSMLPGFGQPQHF.

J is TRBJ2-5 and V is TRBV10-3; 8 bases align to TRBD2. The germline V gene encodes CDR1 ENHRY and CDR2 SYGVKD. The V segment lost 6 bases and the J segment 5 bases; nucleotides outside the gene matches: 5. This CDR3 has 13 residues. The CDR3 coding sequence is TGTGCCATCAGGGCCGGGAGGGAGGAGACCCAGTACTTC. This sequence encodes CAIRAGREETQYF.

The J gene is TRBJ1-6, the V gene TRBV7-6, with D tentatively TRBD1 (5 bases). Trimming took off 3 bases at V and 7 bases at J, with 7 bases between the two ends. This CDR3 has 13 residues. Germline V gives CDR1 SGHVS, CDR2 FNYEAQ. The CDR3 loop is CASSLGVNSPLHF. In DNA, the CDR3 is TGTGCCAGCAGCTTGGGGGTAAATTCACCCCTCCACTTT.

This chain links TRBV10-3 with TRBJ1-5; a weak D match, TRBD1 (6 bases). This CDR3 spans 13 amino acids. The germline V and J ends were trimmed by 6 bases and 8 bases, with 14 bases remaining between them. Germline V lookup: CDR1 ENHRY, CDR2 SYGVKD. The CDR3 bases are TGTGCCATCAGGGACAGCCTGGGGGAGCCCCAGCATTTT. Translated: CAIRDSLGEPQHF.

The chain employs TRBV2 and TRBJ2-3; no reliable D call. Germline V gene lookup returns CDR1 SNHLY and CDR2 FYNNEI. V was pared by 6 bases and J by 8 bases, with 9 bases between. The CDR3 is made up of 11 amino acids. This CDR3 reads CASRQAFTQYF. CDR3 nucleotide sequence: TGTGCCAGCAGACAAGCTTTTACGCAGTATTTT. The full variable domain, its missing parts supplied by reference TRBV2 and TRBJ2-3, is EPEVTQTPSHQVTQMGQEVILRCVPISNHLYFYWYRQILGQKVEFLVSFYNNEISEKSEIFDDQFSVERPDGSNFTLKIRSTKLEDSAMYFCASRQAFTQYFGPGTRLTVL.

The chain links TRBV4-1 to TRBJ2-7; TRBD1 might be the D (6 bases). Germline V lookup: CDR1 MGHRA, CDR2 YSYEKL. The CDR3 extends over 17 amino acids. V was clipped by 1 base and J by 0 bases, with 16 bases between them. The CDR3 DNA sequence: TGCGCCAGCAGCCAAGGAGTCCGGGACATAGGCTCCTACGAGCAGTACTTC. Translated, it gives CASSQGVRDIGSYEQYF.

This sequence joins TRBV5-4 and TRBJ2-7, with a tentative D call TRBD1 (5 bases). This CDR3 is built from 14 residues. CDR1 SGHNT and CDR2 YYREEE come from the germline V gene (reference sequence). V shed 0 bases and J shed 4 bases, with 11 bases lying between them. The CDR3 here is CASSLDRTQYEQYF. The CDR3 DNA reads TGTGCCAGCAGCTTGGACAGGACCCAATACGAGCAGTACTTC.

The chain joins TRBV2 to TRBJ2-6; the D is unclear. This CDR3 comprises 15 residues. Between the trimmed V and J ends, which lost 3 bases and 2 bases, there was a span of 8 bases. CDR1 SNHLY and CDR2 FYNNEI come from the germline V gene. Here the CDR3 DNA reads TGTGCCAGCAGTGAGAACAGTGCTGGGGCCAACGTCCTGACTTTC. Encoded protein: CASSENSAGANVLTF.

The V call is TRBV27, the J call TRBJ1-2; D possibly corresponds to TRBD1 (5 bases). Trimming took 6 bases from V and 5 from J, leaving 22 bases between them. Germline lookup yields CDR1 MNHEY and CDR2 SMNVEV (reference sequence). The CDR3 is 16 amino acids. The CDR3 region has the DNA TGTGCCAGCAGAGTAAGGGGCGGGGAATTGGGGTATGGCTACACCTTC. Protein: CASRVRGGELGYGYTF.

The CDR3 region is CASSPGQLLVYGYTF. Here the CDR3 DNA reads TGCGCCAGCAGCCCGGGACAGTTGTTAGTTTATGGCTACACCTTC. The V gene is TRBV4-1, the J gene TRBJ1-2; TRBD1 matches at 7 bases. Per germline, CDR1 MGHRA and CDR2 YSYEKL. With V trimmed by 4 bases and J by 5 bases, 10 bases remained unmatched. The CDR3 loop spans 15 amino acids.

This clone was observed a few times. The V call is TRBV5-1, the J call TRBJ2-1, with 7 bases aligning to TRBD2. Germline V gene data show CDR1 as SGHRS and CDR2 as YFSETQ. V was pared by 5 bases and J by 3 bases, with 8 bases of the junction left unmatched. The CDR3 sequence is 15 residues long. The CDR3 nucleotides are TGCGCCAGCAGGCTGGGGACGGGGGGCTACAATGAGCAGTTCTTC. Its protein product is CASRLGTGGYNEQFF.

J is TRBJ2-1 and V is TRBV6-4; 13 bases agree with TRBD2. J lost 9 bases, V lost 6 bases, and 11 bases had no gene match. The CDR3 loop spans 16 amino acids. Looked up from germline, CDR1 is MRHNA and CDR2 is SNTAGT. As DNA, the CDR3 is TGTGCCAGCAGGCCGACTAGCGGGGGGTACGTAGTTGAGCAGTTCTTC. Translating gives CASRPTSGGYVVEQFF.

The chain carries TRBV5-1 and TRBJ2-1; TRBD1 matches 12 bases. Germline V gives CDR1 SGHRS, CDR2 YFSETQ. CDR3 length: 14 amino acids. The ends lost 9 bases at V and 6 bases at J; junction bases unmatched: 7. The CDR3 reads CATRRDRGLNEQFF. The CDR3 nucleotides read TGCGCCACCCGGAGGGACAGGGGGCTCAATGAGCAGTTCTTC.

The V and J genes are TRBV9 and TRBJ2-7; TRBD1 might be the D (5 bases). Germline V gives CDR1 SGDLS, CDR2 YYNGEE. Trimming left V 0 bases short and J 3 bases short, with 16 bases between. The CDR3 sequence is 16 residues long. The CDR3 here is CASSVDQATGYYEQYF. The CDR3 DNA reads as TGTGCCAGCAGCGTAGACCAGGCCACAGGCTACTACGAGCAGTACTTC.

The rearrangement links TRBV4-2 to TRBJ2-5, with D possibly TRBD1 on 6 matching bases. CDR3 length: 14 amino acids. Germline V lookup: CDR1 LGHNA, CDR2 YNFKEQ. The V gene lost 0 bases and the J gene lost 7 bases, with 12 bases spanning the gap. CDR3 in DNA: TGTGCCAGCAGCCAAGAGTTGCAGGGGACGACCCAGTACTTC. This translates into CASSQELQGTTQYF.

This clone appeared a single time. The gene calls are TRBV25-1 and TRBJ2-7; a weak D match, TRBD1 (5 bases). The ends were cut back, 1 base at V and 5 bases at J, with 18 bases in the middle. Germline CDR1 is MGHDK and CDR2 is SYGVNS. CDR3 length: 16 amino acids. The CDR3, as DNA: TGTGCCAGCAGTGAATGGGGTGGACACTTGATGGACGAGCAGTACTTC. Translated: CASSEWGGHLMDEQYF.

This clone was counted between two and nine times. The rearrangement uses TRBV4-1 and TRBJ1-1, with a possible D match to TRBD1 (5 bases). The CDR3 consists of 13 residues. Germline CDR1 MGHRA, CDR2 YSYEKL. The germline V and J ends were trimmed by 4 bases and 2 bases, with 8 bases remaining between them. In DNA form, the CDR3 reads TGCGCCAGCAGCCTCAGGGTTAACACTGAAGCTTTCTTT. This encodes CASSLRVNTEAFF.

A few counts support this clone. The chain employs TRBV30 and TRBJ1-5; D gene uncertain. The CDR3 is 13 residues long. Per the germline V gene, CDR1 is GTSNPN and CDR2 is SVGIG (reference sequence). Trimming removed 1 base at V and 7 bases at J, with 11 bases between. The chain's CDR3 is CAWSATLTQPQHF. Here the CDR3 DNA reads TGTGCCTGGAGTGCTACTTTGACCCAGCCCCAGCATTTT.